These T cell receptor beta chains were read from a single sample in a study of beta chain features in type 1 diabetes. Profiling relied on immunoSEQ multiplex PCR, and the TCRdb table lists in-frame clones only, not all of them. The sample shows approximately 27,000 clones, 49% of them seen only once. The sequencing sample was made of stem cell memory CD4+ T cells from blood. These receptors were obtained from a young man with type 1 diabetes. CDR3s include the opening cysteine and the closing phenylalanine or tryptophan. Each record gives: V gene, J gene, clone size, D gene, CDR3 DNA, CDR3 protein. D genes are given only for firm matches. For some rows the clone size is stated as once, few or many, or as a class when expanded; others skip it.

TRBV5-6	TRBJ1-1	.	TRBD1	TGTGCCAGCAGCTGGAGGGGCGGGGACAGAATGAACACTGAAGCTTTCTTT	CASSWRGGDRMNTEAFF
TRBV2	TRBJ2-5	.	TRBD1	TGTGCCAGCAGTGAAGACTTACTTCAGGGGGCGGGAGAGACCCAGTACTTC	CASSEDLLQGAGETQYF
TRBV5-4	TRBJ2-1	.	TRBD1	TGTGCCAGCAGAGTGGACAGGGACTCCTACAATGAGCAGTTCTTC	CASRVDRDSYNEQFF
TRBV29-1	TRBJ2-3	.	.	TGCAGCGAAAAAGCGACTAGCACAGATACGCAGTATTTT	CSEKATSTDTQYF
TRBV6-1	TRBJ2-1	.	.	TGTGCCAGCAGCGCTAGGGGCCCCGGCGATGAGCAGTTCTTC	CASSARGPGDEQFF
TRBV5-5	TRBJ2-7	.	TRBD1	TGTGCCAGCAGCACGCTACAGGGGGCGAACGAGCAGTACTTC	CASSTLQGANEQYF
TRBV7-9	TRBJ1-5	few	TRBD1	TGTGCCAGCAGCAAAGGGACTGGGACAGAGTATCAGCCCCAGCATTTT	CASSKGTGTEYQPQHF
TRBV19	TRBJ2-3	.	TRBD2	TGTGCCAGTAGTACCCCTAGCGGGCAAAAAACAGATACGCAGTATTTT	CASSTPSGQKTDTQYF
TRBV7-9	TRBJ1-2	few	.	TGTGCCAGCAGCCGTTCGGACAGTGGTGGCTACACCTTC	CASSRSDSGGYTF
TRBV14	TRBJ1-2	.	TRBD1	TGTGCCAGCAGCTCGGACAGGGGGCGGTCGGGCTACACCTTC	CASSSDRGRSGYTF
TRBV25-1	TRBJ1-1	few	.	TGTGCCAGCAGTCCGGGGGGTACGATGAACACTGAAGCTTTCTTT	CASSPGGTMNTEAFF
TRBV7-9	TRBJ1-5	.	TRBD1	TGTGCCAGCAGCCTCTCGCACTCCGGGACAGGGTACAATCAGCCCCAGCATTTT	CASSLSHSGTGYNQPQHF
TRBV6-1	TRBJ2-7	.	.	TGTGCCAGCAGTGAAGCCCAGGGGGGTTCCTACGAGCAGTACTTC	CASSEAQGGSYEQYF
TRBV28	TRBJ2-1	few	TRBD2	TGTGCCAGCAGTTTATATAGCGGGGGGCGGAATGAGCAGTTCTTC	CASSLYSGGRNEQFF
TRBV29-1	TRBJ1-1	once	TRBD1	TGCAGCGTTAACGGACAGGCGAACACTGAAGCTTTCTTT	CSVNGQANTEAFF
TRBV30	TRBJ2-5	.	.	TGTGCCTGGAGTCCCGGAGAGACCCAGTACTTC	CAWSPGETQYF
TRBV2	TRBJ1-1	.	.	TGTGCCAGCAGGAAACAGGGACGCACTGAAGCTTTCTTT	CASRKQGRTEAFF
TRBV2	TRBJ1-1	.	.	TGTGCCAGCAGAGACACAGGGAACACTGAAGCTTTCTTT	CASRDTGNTEAFF
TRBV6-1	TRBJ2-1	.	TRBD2	TGTGCCAGCATGGGGACTAGCGGGTACAATGAGCAGTTCTTC	CASMGTSGYNEQFF
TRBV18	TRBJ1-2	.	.	TGTGCCAGCTCACCTGGAAGTTCGGGGTATGGCTACACCTTC	CASSPGSSGYGYTF
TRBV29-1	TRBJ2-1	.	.	TGCAGCGCCCGTCACAGGGAGTGGGATGAGCAGTTCTTC	CSARHREWDEQFF
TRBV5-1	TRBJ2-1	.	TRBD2	TGCGCCAGCAGCTTGGAGGGACTAGCGGGAACGGGATGGGATGAGCAGTTCTTC	CASSLEGLAGTGWDEQFF
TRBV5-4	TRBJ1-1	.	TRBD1	TGTGCCAGCCGGACGGCAGGGGGCGCGGACACTGAAGCTTTCTTT	CASRTAGGADTEAFF
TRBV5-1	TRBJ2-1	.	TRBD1	TGCGCCAGCAGCACCCCACAGGGGAGCAATGAGCAGTTCTTC	CASSTPQGSNEQFF
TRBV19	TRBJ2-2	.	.	TGTGCCAGTAGCCTCGGGACCGGGGAGCTGTTTTTT	CASSLGTGELFF
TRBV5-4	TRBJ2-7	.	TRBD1	TGTGCCAGCAGCTTCAGACAGGGGGCGCGCGAGCAGTACTTC	CASSFRQGAREQYF
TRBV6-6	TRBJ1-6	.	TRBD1	TGTGCCAGCAGACGACAGGGCACAGGCTCGCCCCTCCACTTT	CASRRQGTGSPLHF
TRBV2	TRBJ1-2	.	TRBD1	TGTGCCAGCAGCCTCGGACAGGACGGCTACACCTTC	CASSLGQDGYTF
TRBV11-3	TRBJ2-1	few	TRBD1	TGTGCCAGCAGCCCAGGGGGCGGTGGGAATGAGCAGTTCTTC	CASSPGGGGNEQFF
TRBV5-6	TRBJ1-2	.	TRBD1	TGTGCCAGCAGCGATCCGACAGGGGGGAATGGCTACACCTTC	CASSDPTGGNGYTF
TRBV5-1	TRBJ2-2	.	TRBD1	TGCGCCAGCAGCTTGCTCGGGACAGACTTCACCGGGGAGCTGTTTTTT	CASSLLGTDFTGELFF
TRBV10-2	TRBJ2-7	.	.	TGCGCCAGCTTCTCCGGAAGGGGCAATGACTACGAGCAGTACTTC	CASFSGRGNDYEQYF
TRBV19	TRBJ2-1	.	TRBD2	TGTGCCAGTAGTATAGCCCGGGGGGGGCTTATCAATGAGCAGTTCTTC	CASSIARGGLINEQFF
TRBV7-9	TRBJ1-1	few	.	TGTGCCAGCAGCTTAGCAGGGGACACTGAAGCTTTCTTT	CASSLAGDTEAFF
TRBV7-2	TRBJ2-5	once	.	TGTGCCAGCAGCCCCTCTAGCGCGGAGACCCAGTACTTC	CASSPSSAETQYF
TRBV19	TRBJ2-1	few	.	TGTGCCAGTAGTATAGGACCGGGCAATGAGCAGTTCTTC	CASSIGPGNEQFF
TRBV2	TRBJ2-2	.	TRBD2	TGTGCCAGCAGTCTAGCGGGAGGGTCGGGCACCGGGGAGCTGTTTTTT	CASSLAGGSGTGELFF
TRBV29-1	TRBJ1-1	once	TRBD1	TGCAGCGCCCGGGGACAGAGCGCTTTCTTT	CSARGQSAFF
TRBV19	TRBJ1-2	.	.	TGTGCCAGCTCAGAAGCCACAGGCTTTTATGGCTACACCTTC	CASSEATGFYGYTF
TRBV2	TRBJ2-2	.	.	TGTGCCAGCAGTCTTAGTCAGGGGAACACCGGGGAGCTGTTTTTT	CASSLSQGNTGELFF
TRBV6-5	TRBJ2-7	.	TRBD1	TGTGCCAGCAGTTATGGACAGGATATCGCCTACGAGCAGTACTTC	CASSYGQDIAYEQYF
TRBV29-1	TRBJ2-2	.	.	TGCAGCGTTGCGGCGGTTGGAGCGGTCTTTTGGGGCACCGGGGAGCTGTTTTTT	CSVAAVGAVFWGTGELFF
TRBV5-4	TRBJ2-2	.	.	TGTGCCAGCAGCTTGGTCGGGAACACCGGGGAGCTGTTTTTT	CASSLVGNTGELFF
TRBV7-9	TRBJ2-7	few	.	TGTGCCAGCAGCTTAGCGCCCCAGGGGCCCGACTTC	CASSLAPQGPDF